The present TCR beta chain was sequenced within a study of control samples from healthy donors and cancer patients. Trimming took off 5 bases at V and 6 bases at J, with 14 bases between the two ends. The CDR3 runs to 14 residues. Germline lookup yields CDR1 SGHAT and CDR2 FQDESV (reference sequence). Profiled with immunoSEQ multiplex PCR; TCRdb holds only in-frame clones, not every one. This table holds 150,000 to 200,000 clones, around 90% found once. The clonotype was recovered from a man between 25 and 39 years old in good health. The sample consisted of blood. This chain uses TRBV11-1 with TRBJ2-1; D unclear. The CDR3 reads CASSINLGPNEQFF. The CDR3 DNA reads as TGTGCCAGCAGCATTAACCTCGGGCCCAATGAGCAGTTCTTC.